The 15 T cell receptor beta chains below all came from one sample that was sequenced in a study of blood T cell repertoires in COVID-19 (dated by TCRdb to the early 2020s). Libraries came from the immunoSEQ multiplex PCR assay. TCRdb mirrors the immuneACCESS table, restricted to in-frame sequences. Some clones are absent from its copies; in checked studies, under half trace to an unresolved V gene, and the reason for the others is unknown. Present in this sample are approximately 210,000 clones, about 86% of which were seen just once. Approximately 15% of the sample belongs to the ten largest clones. The source material was PBMCs or T cells enriched from blood (not recorded which). These receptors originate from a woman between 45 and 65 years old with acute COVID-19.

The rearrangement links TRBV6-5 to TRBJ2-7, with 10 bases that match TRBD2. Unmatched junction bases numbered 2, after V lost 0 bases and J lost 3 bases. The CDR3 runs 15 residues. The germline CDR1 and CDR2 sequences are MNHEY and SVGAGI. The CDR3 protein is CASSYSASGGYEQYF. The CDR3 DNA reads as TGTGCCAGCAGTTACTCGGCTAGCGGGGGCTACGAGCAGTACTTC.

This chain uses TRBV4-1 with TRBJ2-7; D might be TRBD2 (6 bases). Between the trimmed V and J ends, which lost 5 bases and 6 bases, there was a span of 14 bases. The germline CDR1 and CDR2 sequences are MGHRA and YSYEKL. CDR3 length: 13 residues. CDR3 in amino acids: CASSYRTGGEQYF. The CDR3 DNA follows: TGCGCCAGCAGCTACAGGACCGGGGGCGAGCAGTACTTC.

The chain employs TRBV7-2 and TRBJ2-5; perhaps TRBD2 as D (6 bases). CDR1 is SGHTA and CDR2 is FQGNSA in the germline V gene. The germline V and J ends were trimmed by 5 bases and 7 bases, with 23 bases remaining between them. The CDR3 totals 16 residues. The CDR3 bases are TGTGCCAGCAGCGCCCGGAGGGGCTTCAGGCGGGGGACCCAGTACTTC. This translates into CASSARRGFRRGTQYF. The complete variable domain, with remaining parts taken from reference TRBV7-2 and TRBJ2-5, reads GAGVSQSPSNKVTEKGKDVELRCDPISGHTALYWYRQSLGQGLEFLIYFQGNSAPDKSGLPSDRFSAERTGGSVSTLTIQRTQQEDSAVYLCASSARRGFRRGTQYFGPGTRLLVL.

CDR3 sequence: CASTYSLGAFQPQHF. The CDR3 coding sequence is TGTGCCAGCACTTACTCCTTAGGGGCCTTCCAGCCCCAGCATTTT. V usage is TRBV28 and J usage is TRBJ1-5; a weak D match, TRBD1 (5 bases). Trimming pared 7 bases from V and 7 bases from J, leaving 20 bases between. The CDR3 is 15 amino acids. Germline V gene data show CDR1 as MDHEN and CDR2 as SYDVKM.

The chain uses TRBV27 and TRBJ2-1; TRBD2 agrees at 14 bases. This CDR3 is built from 15 residues. Trimming removed 6 bases from V and 8 bases from J; junction bases left unmatched: 6. The germline V gene has CDR1 MNHEY and CDR2 SMNVEV (reference sequence). The DNA of the CDR3 is TGTGCCAGCAGCCGAGGGACTAGCGGGAGAGATGAGCAGTTCTTC. It translates to CASSRGTSGRDEQFF.

The chain joins TRBV10-3 to TRBJ1-2; 8 bases are shared with TRBD1. This CDR3 region has 13 residues. V lost 5 bases to trimming and J lost 4 bases; unmatched junction nucleotides: 3. Germline V lookup: CDR1 ENHRY, CDR2 SYGVKD. In nucleotides, the CDR3 is TGTGCCATCAGTCAGACAGGGGTCTATGGCTACACCTTC. Protein product: CAISQTGVYGYTF.

V is TRBV7-9 and J is TRBJ2-1, with 16 nucleotides matching TRBD2. Germline CDR1 is SEHNR and CDR2 is FQNEAQ (reference sequence). This CDR3 contains 19 residues. The ends lost 7 bases at V and 3 bases at J; junction bases unmatched: 12. The CDR3 sequence is CASIADGTSGRDIYNEQFF. In DNA, the CDR3 is TGTGCCAGCATTGCAGACGGGACTAGCGGGAGGGATATCTACAATGAGCAGTTCTTC. The full variable domain, rest sourced from reference TRBV7-9 and TRBJ2-1, is DTGVSQNPRHKITKRGQNVTFRCDPISEHNRLYWYRQTLGQGPEFLTYFQNEAQLEKSRLLSDRFSAERPKGSFSTLEIQRTEQGDSAMYLCASIADGTSGRDIYNEQFFGPGTRLTVL.

The chain is built from TRBV24-1 and TRBJ2-1; TRBD2 matches at 7 bases. The CDR3 is made up of 16 amino acids. Germline lookup yields CDR1 KGHDR and CDR2 SFDVKD. Unmatched junction bases numbered 9, after V lost 4 bases and J lost 4 bases. The CDR3 is CATSDPWGGGYNEQFF. In DNA, the CDR3 is TGTGCCACCAGTGACCCCTGGGGCGGGGGTTACAATGAGCAGTTCTTC.

The chain has TRBV7-9 and TRBJ2-6; TRBD1 is a possible D gene (6 bases). This CDR3 contains 17 residues. CDR1 is SEHNR and CDR2 is FQNEAQ in the germline V gene (reference sequence). Trimming left V 2 bases short and J 0 bases short, with 11 bases between. The CDR3 coding sequence is TGTGCCAGCAGCTTATCCCAGGGGTTCTCTGGGGCCAACGTCCTGACTTTC. This codes for CASSLSQGFSGANVLTF.

This clone was counted once. The CDR3 sequence is CASTQRGQGTVSNQPQHF. CDR3 coding DNA: TGTGCCAGTACCCAGAGAGGACAGGGAACGGTAAGCAATCAGCCCCAGCATTTT. The chain couples TRBV19 to TRBJ1-5, with 8 nucleotides matching TRBD1. J gave up 1 base and V 7 bases, and 15 bases lay outside the gene matches. Germline V gene data show CDR1 as LNHDA and CDR2 as SQIVND (reference sequence). This CDR3 is 18 amino acids long.

The chain employs TRBV5-8 and TRBJ1-5; the match to TRBD1 covers 11 bases. There are 14 residues in the CDR3. Germline CDR1 and CDR2: SGHTS and YDEGEE. The trim removed 3 bases at V and 6 bases at J, leaving 2 bases unmatched. CDR3 bases: TGTGCCAGCAGCTGGGGGACAGGGGGTCAGCCCCAGCATTTT. This translates into CASSWGTGGQPQHF.

The chain joins TRBV5-1 to TRBJ2-1; a weak D match, TRBD2 (5 bases). V shed 7 bases and J shed 7 bases, with 9 bases lying between them. The germline V gene has CDR1 SGHRS and CDR2 YFSETQ. The CDR3 sequence is 11 residues long. The CDR3 spells CASGEINEQFF. The CDR3 coding sequence is TGCGCCAGCGGGGAGATAAATGAGCAGTTCTTC.

This chain connects TRBV3-1 (or the pseudogene TRBV3-2) to TRBJ2-1; 7 nucleotides line up with TRBD2. Germline CDR1 reads LGHDT; CDR2 reads YNNKEL (reference sequence). Trimming removed 3 bases from V and 7 bases from J; junction bases left unmatched: 3. The length of the CDR3 is 13 residues. DNA for the CDR3: TGTGCCAGCAGCCATTACGGGGGGAATGAGCAGTTCTTC. The encoded protein is CASSHYGGNEQFF.

The chain is built from TRBV7-2 and TRBJ1-2; D possibly corresponds to TRBD1 (5 bases). V shed 1 base and J shed 7 bases, with 10 bases lying between them. The CDR3 is 13 residues long. CDR1 SGHTA and CDR2 FQGNSA come from the germline V gene. The CDR3: CASSLVGLSGYTF. Here the CDR3 DNA reads TGTGCCAGCAGCTTAGTGGGGCTTAGTGGCTACACCTTC.

The rearrangement uses TRBV9 and TRBJ2-3; 12 positions match TRBD2. This CDR3 region has 12 residues. Germline V CDR1 and CDR2: SGDLS, YYNGEE. The V segment lost 3 bases and the J segment 15 bases; nucleotides outside the gene matches: 5. The CDR3: CASSALAGGPYF. In nucleotides, the CDR3 is TGTGCCAGCAGCGCCCTAGCGGGAGGGCCTTATTTT.